The 13 T cell receptor beta chains listed next were all sequenced from one sample in a study of identical twins. In TCRdb, the 5' RACE reads were re-called with MiXCR into one record per CDR3 protein. This table holds about 660,000 distinct CDR3 sequences, around 8.6% found once. These same records also appear under a second study, on yellow fever vaccine responses in identical twins.

Sample: PBMCs. The receptors stem from a woman between 18 and 29 years old in good health.

The chain combines TRBV5-4 with TRBJ2-2; 10 bases line up with TRBD1. CDR3 size: 15 residues. The germline gives CDR1 SGHNT, CDR2 YYREEE (reference sequence). After removal of 4 bases from V and 5 bases from J, the junction contained 5 bases not matched to a gene. CDR3 DNA: TGTGCCAGCAGCCAGGACAGGGGGAGTACCGGGGAGCTGTTTTTT. As protein: CASSQDRGSTGELFF.

This chain joins TRBV9 and TRBJ2-5, with D hard to call. Germline CDR1 and CDR2: SGDLS and YYNGEE. The CDR3 is 14 residues long. V lost 2 bases and J lost 4, with 12 bases in between. DNA of the CDR3: TGTGCCAGCAGCGTCGACCCAACCAGAGAGACCCAGTACTTC. Amino acid sequence: CASSVDPTRETQYF.

The chain joins TRBV12-3 or TRBV12-4 to TRBJ2-5; maybe TRBD2 (6 bases). This CDR3 has 15 residues. V lost 0 bases and J lost 3, with 11 bases in between. The CDR3 region has the DNA TGTGCCAGCAGTTTAGCGGGGGGTGTGGAAGAGACCCAGTACTTC. It is translated as CASSLAGGVEETQYF.

The chain couples TRBV29-1 to TRBJ2-2, with 9 bases matching TRBD2. Germline V gives CDR1 SQVTM, CDR2 ANQGSEA. Trimming took 5 bases from V and 5 from J; bases not matched to a gene: 3. This CDR3 has 13 amino acids. CDR3 sequence (DNA): TGCAGCGTTAGCGGGAGGAGTACCGGGGAGCTGTTTTTT. Its protein product is CSVSGRSTGELFF.

The chain is built from TRBV10-2 and TRBJ2-7, with 7 bases lining up with TRBD1. The V and J ends lost 9 bases and 6 bases, in that order; junction bases with no gene match: 11. CDR1 is WSHSY and CDR2 is SAAADI in the germline V gene. This CDR3 comprises 13 residues. The CDR3 coding sequence is TGCGCCAGTAACCCCGACAGGGCGGGCGAGCAGTACTTC. Its protein product is CASNPDRAGEQYF.

Ten or more counts support this clonotype. The genes are TRBV5-1 and TRBJ2-5; a possible D gene is TRBD2 (5 bases). The V gene's germline CDR1 is SGHRS and CDR2 YFSETQ. V was trimmed by 7 bases and J by 5 bases, leaving 9 bases between them. This CDR3 has 11 residues. CDR3 DNA sequence: TGCGCCAGCGGGAGTGGGGAGACCCAGTACTTC. It yields the protein CASGSGETQYF.

The rearrangement uses TRBV6-2 or TRBV6-3 and TRBJ2-3; D perhaps matches TRBD2 (6 bases). V gave up 3 bases and J gave up 4 bases, with 14 bases separating them. Per germline, CDR1 MNHEY and CDR2 SVGEGT. This CDR3 region has 15 residues. CDR3 nucleotides: TGTGCCAGCAGTTATGCGGGGATTGACTCAGATACGCAGTATTTT. Its translation is CASSYAGIDSDTQYF.

A few counts support this clonotype. The V gene is TRBV3-1, the J gene TRBJ2-1, with D unclear. The germline V gene encodes CDR1 LGHDT and CDR2 YNNKEL (reference sequence). Trimming shortened V by 0 bases and J by 3 bases, and 15 bases separated the two germline ends. The CDR3 is 17 amino acids. This CDR3 reads CASSQDAPTMNYNEQFF. In DNA form, the CDR3 reads TGTGCCAGCAGCCAAGACGCTCCTACTATGAACTACAATGAGCAGTTCTTC.

V is TRBV3-1 and J is TRBJ2-1; no clear D. Deletions cut 0 bases from V and 6 bases from J, with 12 bases between. This CDR3 region has 15 residues. The V gene's germline CDR1 is LGHDT and CDR2 YNNKEL (reference sequence). The CDR3 DNA sequence: TGTGCCAGCAGCCAAGAGATTCCAGGAATCAATGAGCAGTTCTTC. Translating it yields CASSQEIPGINEQFF.

This clonotype was counted ten times or more. The chain employs TRBV29-1 and TRBJ2-5; 7 bases are a match to TRBD2. The CDR3 is 14 residues long. CDR1 is SQVTM, CDR2 ANQGSEA, per germline. After removal of 6 bases from V and 7 bases from J, the junction contained 14 bases not matched to a gene. Here the CDR3 DNA reads TGCAGCGTGGACGGGACTACCAACCGGGGGACCCAGTACTTC. Residues: CSVDGTTNRGTQYF.

This chain links TRBV28 with TRBJ2-7; tentatively, D is TRBD1 (6 bases). This CDR3 comprises 12 residues. Trimming took off 11 bases at V and 1 base at J, with 12 bases between the two ends. Germline CDR1 and CDR2: MDHEN and SYDVKM. The CDR3, as DNA: TGTGCCTCGACGACAGGTTCCTACGAGCAGTACTTC. Translating it yields CASTTGSYEQYF.

CDR3 in DNA: TGTGCCAGCAGCCTCCGACAGCCCTTAGACTACGAGCAGTACTTC. Translating it yields CASSLRQPLDYEQYF. V and J are TRBV9 and TRBJ2-7; TRBD1 might be the D (5 bases). Trimming removed 4 bases at V and 3 bases at J, with 17 bases between. Germline loops: CDR1 SGDLS, CDR2 YYNGEE. This CDR3 region has 15 residues.

This clonotype was counted ten times or more. This chain links TRBV29-1 with TRBJ2-2; no reliable D call. The germline V and J ends were trimmed by 2 bases and 1 base, with 11 bases remaining between them. Germline V lookup: CDR1 SQVTM, CDR2 ANQGSEA. This CDR3 region has 15 residues. In nucleotides, the CDR3 is TGCAGCGTTGAAAGTGGCAGAATGAACACCGGGGAGCTGTTTTTT. Protein product: CSVESGRMNTGELFF.